This T cell receptor (beta chain) was captured by sequencing in a study of tumor-infiltrating lymphocytes in primary liver carcinoma. Study findings and constraints: It was tumor-adjacent and tumor-blood pairs that overlapped less than tumor region pairs did. When set against blood, tumors had a significantly higher top-250-clone fraction (p = 0.039).

Synthesis of TCR beta cDNA was carried out from 500 ng total RNA with a constant-region primer. Slightly modified ARM-PCR served as the procedure for the TCR beta libraries. These libraries came from three rounds of nested multiplex PCR. Use of TRBV1-TRBV30 forward primers with a C-beta reverse primer characterized the first two PCR rounds, which lasted about 10 cycles each. In TCRdb, the multiplex PCR reads were re-called with MiXCR into one record per CDR3 protein. Of about 100,000 distinct CDR3 sequences in the sample, more than 65% were seen once. Worth noting for this clonotype: Its specificity is unknown. A junction boundary mismatches the germline segment, possibly from a read error.

The CDR3 consists of 13 residues. Germline-derived CDR1 and CDR2 are SGHAT and FQNNGV. From unsorted bulk tissue weighing about 20-33 mg, DNA and RNA were co-extracted. Sequenced input: liver tumor tissue from sampling region 5. The sample's subset: tumor region T5, tumor centre. This clonotype was obtained from a woman between 55 and 75 years old with primary liver carcinoma and hepatitis B virus infection. The chain couples TRBV11-2 to TRBJ1-1; D ambiguous. The CDR3 loop is CASSSPPSTEVFF. As DNA, the CDR3 is TGTGCCAGCAGCTCGCCCCCAAGCACTGAAGTTTTCTTT.